This TCR beta chain was found in a study of T cell clonality in common variable immunodeficiency. The assay was immunoSEQ multiplex PCR, and TCRdb's table has in-frame clones only and misses some. Reported are around 57,000 clones, none seen only once; the ten largest carry approximately 3.6%. This clone was counted many times. Its antigen is unknown. The read falls 3 residues short of the CDR3 end, and the missing part is taken from the germline J gene. Germline CDR1 SGHTA, CDR2 FQGNSA. V was pared by 0 bases and J by 7 bases, with 5 bases of the junction left unmatched. The CDR3 loop spans 15 amino acids. Study results and caveats: Reportedly, TCR beta sequences from common variable immunodeficiency showed fewer deletions and N-nucleotide insertions.

The sample was peripheral blood mononuclear cells. The TCR sequence derives from a person aged 18 to 69 in good health. The gene calls are TRBV7-2 and TRBJ2-1, with 8 bases aligning to TRBD2. The DNA read from the CDR3 is TGTGCCAGCAGCTTAGCTAGCGGGATTGGAAATGAG. It codes for CASSLASGIGNE. The complete CDR3 sequence is CASSLASGIGNEQFF.